Reported below is one TCR beta chain. No antigen is known for it. CDR3 length equals 15 residues. CDR1 is LNHDA and CDR2 is SQIVND in the germline V gene (reference sequence). With 6 bases clipped from V and 1 base from J, the junction kept 8 bases outside the gene matches. This entry is derived from a study of cytomegalovirus exposure and HLA in healthy donors. For the study at large: The Caucasian-associated ancestry cluster contained about 80% of the 398 genotyped donors. Broader study findings: The authors later linked a missense DCLRE1C variant to TCR beta V- and J-gene trimming. It was only CMV serostatus that was available as immune exposure information.

60 Vbeta and 13 Jbeta primers were used in PCR. The data were produced by immunoSEQ multiplex PCR, yet TCRdb's version contains in-frame clones alone and is incomplete. This table has tens of thousands of clones, approximately 80% appearing once. The chain uses TRBV19 and TRBJ2-7; 8 positions agree with TRBD1. The receptor was derived from an older man in good health and CMV-seropositive. Sequenced sample: PBMCs. The CDR3 reads CASSQGQVASYEQYF. The CDR3, as DNA: TGTGCCAGTAGCCAGGGACAGGTTGCATCCTACGAGCAGTACTTC.